Shown below are 30 T cell receptor beta chains from a single sample sequenced in a study of cytomegalovirus exposure and HLA in healthy donors. Primers included in the PCR were 60 Vbeta and 13 Jbeta primers. Assay: immunoSEQ multiplex PCR; the TCRdb copy retains only in-frame clones and omits some. The sample has approximately 100,000 clones, about two thirds seen once. The sample consisted of PBMCs. All receptors derive from a man over 45 in good health and CMV-seronegative.

The gene calls are TRBV19 and TRBJ2-2; 11 bases map to TRBD2. Germline V gives CDR1 LNHDA, CDR2 SQIVND (reference sequence). The CDR3 totals 17 residues. V shed 6 bases and J 4 bases; nucleotides not matched to a gene: 10. In nucleotides, the CDR3 is TGTGCCAGTAGCCCGGGACTAGCGGAGGGGCGCACCGGGGAGCTGTTTTTT. It yields the protein CASSPGLAEGRTGELFF.

This clone was seen only a few times. The CDR3 is CASSLWKGQDKPYEQYF. CDR3 nucleotides: TGTGCCAGCAGTTTATGGAAGGGGCAGGACAAACCCTACGAGCAGTACTTC. The chain carries TRBV27 and TRBJ2-7; D perhaps matches TRBD1 (5 bases). CDR1 and CDR2 from the germline V gene are MNHEY and SMNVEV (reference sequence). The ends were cut back, 1 base at V and 2 bases at J, with 18 bases in the middle. This CDR3 is 17 amino acids long.

There are a few counts of this clone. This chain uses TRBV9 with TRBJ2-3; TRBD2 matches 7 bases. CDR1 is SGDLS, CDR2 YYNGEE, per germline. V lost 3 bases to trimming and J lost 4 bases; unmatched junction nucleotides: 11. This CDR3 is built from 16 residues. For the CDR3, the DNA is TGTGCCAGCAGCGACCGGGACTACCATCCACCAGATACGCAGTATTTT. Protein sequence: CASSDRDYHPPDTQYF.

This clone is a singleton in its sample. The chain has TRBV6-6 and TRBJ2-3; 8 bases match TRBD1. Germline V gene lookup returns CDR1 MNHNY and CDR2 SVGAGI (reference sequence). CDR3 length: 14 residues. J was trimmed by 2 bases and V by 6 bases; bases with no gene match: 4. The CDR3 nucleotides are TGTGCCAGCAGAACACAGGGGGTCACAGATACGCAGTATTTT. It codes for CASRTQGVTDTQYF.

This rearrangement joins TRBV5-1 to TRBJ1-2; 10 nucleotides line up with TRBD1. The V segment lost 5 bases and the J segment 3 bases; nucleotides outside the gene matches: 4. Germline values: CDR1 SGHRS, CDR2 YFSETQ. The length of the CDR3 is 14 residues. The CDR3 spells CASRRDRGDYGYTF. CDR3 bases: TGCGCCAGCAGGCGGGACAGGGGCGACTATGGCTACACCTTC.

This clone was recorded a few times. CDR3 sequence: CASSTYRTGPNNEQFF. The CDR3 DNA reads as TGTGCCAGTAGTACTTATAGGACTGGCCCCAACAATGAGCAGTTCTTC. The chain couples TRBV19 to TRBJ2-1; tentatively, D is TRBD2 (5 bases). Germline CDR1 reads LNHDA; CDR2 reads SQIVND (reference sequence). Trimming removed 4 bases at V and 5 bases at J, with 18 bases between. There are 16 residues in the CDR3.

The chain couples TRBV7-2 to TRBJ1-4, with 7 bases identical to TRBD1. V lost 4 bases to trimming and J lost 8 bases; unmatched junction nucleotides: 7. The CDR3 contains 14 residues. CDR1 is SGHTA, CDR2 FQGNSA, per germline. The CDR3 sequence: CASSSQGSWEKLFF. The CDR3 DNA follows: TGTGCCAGCAGCTCACAGGGGTCTTGGGAAAAACTGTTTTTT.

The chain is built from TRBV5-1 and TRBJ2-4; no clear D. Trimming removed 0 bases at V and 1 base at J, with 5 bases between. CDR1 is SGHRS, CDR2 YFSETQ, per germline. The CDR3 covers 14 residues. The CDR3 reads CASSLGGAKNIQYF. The CDR3 DNA sequence: TGCGCCAGCAGCTTGGGAGGTGCCAAAAACATTCAGTACTTC. Supplemented by reference TRBV5-1 and TRBJ2-4, the full variable domain reads KAGVTQTPRYLIKTRGQQVTLSCSPISGHRSVSWYQQTPGQGLQFLFEYFSETQRNKGNFPGRFSGRQFSNSRSEMNVSTLELGDSALYLCASSLGGAKNIQYFGAGTRLSVL.

The chain carries TRBV5-4 and TRBJ2-1, with 9 bases aligning to TRBD2. The CDR3 extends over 20 amino acids. CDR1 SGHNT and CDR2 YYREEE come from the germline V gene (reference sequence). Germline trimming cut 2 bases from V and 4 bases from J; bases unmatched to any gene: 19. The CDR3 region has the DNA TGTGCCAGCAGCTTACCCTGGGGTTGGGTAGCGGGAGCGGGGTACAATGAGCAGTTCTTC. Amino acid sequence: CASSLPWGWVAGAGYNEQFF.

This sequence joins TRBV6-5 and TRBJ2-2; no clear D. The CDR3 loop spans 13 amino acids. The ends were cut back, 0 bases at V and 5 bases at J, with 4 bases in the middle. Germline lookup yields CDR1 MNHEY and CDR2 SVGAGI. The CDR3 reads CASSYSPTGELFF. The CDR3 DNA reads TGTGCCAGCAGTTACTCTCCGACCGGGGAGCTGTTTTTT.

This clone was counted between two and nine times. The chain couples TRBV5-6 to TRBJ2-7, with TRBD1 matching over 9 bases. CDR1 and CDR2 (germline): SGHDT, YYEEEE. This CDR3 spans 15 amino acids. Trimming took 4 bases from V and 4 from J; bases not matched to a gene: 9. CDR3 sequence: CASSQGDRAGYEQYF. The CDR3, as DNA: TGTGCCAGCAGCCAAGGGGACAGGGCGGGTTACGAGCAGTACTTC.

The rearrangement uses TRBV2 and TRBJ1-2, with D possibly being TRBD1 (6 bases). CDR3 length: 13 residues. The ends were cut back, 6 bases at V and 4 bases at J, with 12 bases in the middle. Germline CDR1 is SNHLY and CDR2 is FYNNEI. CDR3 sequence (DNA): TGTGCCAGCAGAGCGTCGACAGGCTATGGCTACACCTTC. Translating gives CASRASTGYGYTF.

This clone was detected only a few times. The V call is TRBV25-1, the J call TRBJ1-1; perhaps TRBD1 as D (5 bases). This CDR3 comprises 10 residues. Per the germline V gene, CDR1 is MGHDK and CDR2 is SYGVNS. The V end lost 4 bases, the J end lost 11 bases, and 8 bases lay between the germline ends. CDR3 nucleotide sequence: TGTGCCAGCAGTGGGGGGGGTGCTTTCTTT. Translating gives CASSGGGAFF.

V gene TRBV19 combines with J gene TRBJ2-3, with a possible D match to TRBD2 (6 bases). Germline lookup yields CDR1 LNHDA and CDR2 SQIVND (reference sequence). The CDR3 length is 16 residues. V was trimmed by 1 base and J by 8 bases, leaving 19 bases between them. The CDR3 loop is CASSIAALTGVGTQYF. Here the CDR3 DNA reads TGTGCCAGTAGTATAGCGGCGCTCACGGGAGTAGGTACGCAGTATTTT. The entire variable domain, with the rest obtained from reference TRBV19 and TRBJ2-3, is as follows: DGGITQSPKYLFRKEGQNVTLSCEQNLNHDAMYWYRQDPGQGLRLIYYSQIVNDFQKGDIAEGYSVSREKKESFPLTVTSAQKNPTAFYLCASSIAALTGVGTQYFGPGTRLTVL.

The CDR3 DNA sequence: TGTGCCAGCAGCTTCGGAGGGAGGAGCGGCTATAGCAATCAGCCCCAGCATTTT. Its protein is CASSFGGRSGYSNQPQHF. This chain uses TRBV28 with TRBJ1-5; D not resolved. The CDR3 is 18 amino acids. Germline V gene lookup returns CDR1 MDHEN and CDR2 SYDVKM. V lost 6 bases to trimming and J lost 0 bases, with 21 bases between them. The whole variable domain, remainder taken from reference TRBV28 and TRBJ1-5, is DVKVTQSSRYLVKRTGEKVFLECVQDMDHENMFWYRQDPGLGLRLIYFSYDVKMKEKGDIPEGYSVSREKKERFSLILESASTNQTSMYLCASSFGGRSGYSNQPQHFGDGTRLSIL.

This clone was detected a few times. The chain couples TRBV4-1 to TRBJ1-2; no firm D call. The V end was cut by 3 bases, the J end by 8 bases, with 13 bases between. The CDR3 contains 13 residues. The germline CDR1 and CDR2 sequences are MGHRA and YSYEKL. The CDR3 region has the DNA TGCGCCAGCAGCCAGGAGAGCATTGGAGGCTACACCTTC. Amino acid sequence: CASSQESIGGYTF.

V is TRBV20-1 and J is TRBJ2-1, with D unresolved. Trimming cost V 7 bases and J 10 bases, with 14 bases left between them. Germline V gene lookup returns CDR1 DFQATT and CDR2 SNEGSKA (reference sequence). This CDR3 is 11 amino acids long. DNA for the CDR3: TGCAGTGTTTTTAGTGCCGAGGAGCAGTTCTTC. This sequence encodes CSVFSAEEQFF.

J is TRBJ2-1 and V is TRBV6-9, with 8 bases matching TRBD2. The CDR3 has 19 amino acids. Trimming removed 5 bases from V and 4 bases from J; junction bases left unmatched: 19. Germline CDR1 is MNHGY and CDR2 is SVAAGI. The CDR3 DNA sequence: TGTGCCAGCAGTCTAATTATCGTATCAGAGCGGGGGCAGTACAATGAGCAGTTCTTC. This gives the protein CASSLIIVSERGQYNEQFF.

V usage is TRBV5-1 and J usage is TRBJ2-3; D uncertain. The CDR3 totals 18 residues. With 0 bases removed from V and 1 base from J, the gap between germline ends came to 18 bases. Germline V gene sequence: CDR1 SGHRS, CDR2 YFSETQ. The CDR3 spells CASSLGPPRSRGTDTQYF. CDR3 coding DNA: TGCGCCAGCAGCTTGGGCCCGCCCCGTTCTCGGGGCACAGATACGCAGTATTTT.

The gene calls are TRBV5-1 and TRBJ2-6; D not certain. CDR1 and CDR2 from the germline V gene are SGHRS and YFSETQ. V lost 1 base and J lost 0, with 8 bases in between. The CDR3 is made up of 16 amino acids. The CDR3 sequence is CASSLTVSSGANVLTF. CDR3 bases: TGCGCCAGCAGCTTGACAGTCTCCTCTGGGGCCAACGTCCTGACTTTC.

The V and J genes are TRBV4-1 and TRBJ2-5; perhaps TRBD2 as D (5 bases). The germline V gene encodes CDR1 MGHRA and CDR2 YSYEKL. The CDR3 spans 16 residues. Trimming removed 0 bases at V and 5 bases at J, with 16 bases between. CDR3: CASSQDLARVRETQYF. The CDR3 bases are TGCGCCAGCAGCCAAGATCTTGCGAGGGTAAGGGAGACCCAGTACTTC.

Points on this clone: The same CDR3 arises from other DNA sequences in this sample as well. The V gene is TRBV6-5, the J gene TRBJ2-7; 9 nucleotides agree with TRBD1. Germline V lookup: CDR1 MNHEY, CDR2 SVGAGI. The trim removed 0 bases at V and 0 bases at J, leaving 3 bases unmatched. This CDR3 has 16 residues. The CDR3 loop reads CASSYSRTGDSYEQYF. The DNA for the CDR3 is TGTGCCAGCAGTTACTCTAGGACAGGGGACTCCTACGAGCAGTACTTC.

The V gene is TRBV11-2, the J gene TRBJ1-2; 9 bases are a match to TRBD1. This CDR3 spans 15 amino acids. Germline CDR1 SGHAT, CDR2 FQNNGV. V lost 5 bases to trimming and J lost 3 bases; unmatched junction nucleotides: 7. The CDR3 here is CASSITGGDDYGYTF. The DNA for the CDR3 is TGTGCCAGCAGCATTACAGGGGGCGACGACTATGGCTACACCTTC.

The rearrangement uses TRBV10-2 and TRBJ2-1, with 14 bases lining up with TRBD2. CDR1 and CDR2 from the germline V gene are WSHSY and SAAADI. With 10 bases clipped from V and 11 bases from J, the junction kept 22 bases outside the gene matches. The CDR3 loop spans 18 amino acids. CDR3 DNA sequence: TGCGCCACCTCCTGGGACTTTGGGACTAGCGGGAGCCGTGTTAAGCAGTTCTTC. Translating gives CATSWDFGTSGSRVKQFF.

This chain links TRBV6-1 with TRBJ2-7, with no clear D. V was pared by 7 bases and J by 4 bases, with 14 bases between. Germline assignment: CDR1 MNHNS and CDR2 SASEGT. The CDR3 length is 13 residues. CDR3 in DNA: TGTGCCAGCACATTTACTACTCCTTACGAGCAGTACTTC. It specifies CASTFTTPYEQYF.

The chain joins TRBV5-1 to TRBJ2-1; 9 nucleotides align to TRBD1. The CDR3 totals 15 residues. Germline assignment: CDR1 SGHRS and CDR2 YFSETQ. V gave up 9 bases and J gave up 10 bases; unmatched junction bases: 17. CDR3 bases: TGCGCCACCGGAAGACAGGGGGGCCCCTTTCGGGAGCAGTTCTTC. Translation: CATGRQGGPFREQFF.

The chain recombines TRBV7-3 with TRBJ1-1; TRBD1 matches at 9 bases. The V gene's germline CDR1 is SGHTA and CDR2 FQGTGA. CDR3 length: 15 residues. Trimming at V came to 6 bases and at J to 0 bases, leaving 5 bases not matched to a gene. The CDR3 DNA reads TGTGCCAGCAGTCAGGGACAGGGCTTGAACACTGAAGCTTTCTTT. Translated: CASSQGQGLNTEAFF. Using reference TRBV7-3 and TRBJ1-1 for the parts outside the CDR3, the full variable domain is GAGVSQTPSNKVTEKGKYVELRCDPISGHTALYWYRQSLGQGPEFLIYFQGTGAADDSGLPNDRFFAVRPEGSVSTLKIQRTERGDSAVYLCASSQGQGLNTEAFFGQGTRLTVV.

This clone has just one count. The J gene is TRBJ2-3, the V gene TRBV11-2; 7 positions agree with TRBD2. The CDR3 runs 19 residues. Trimming took 2 bases from V and 0 from J; bases not matched to a gene: 14. Germline loops: CDR1 SGHAT, CDR2 FQNNGV. DNA of the CDR3: TGTGCCAGCAGCTTAATGTTTGCTGCGGGGGAAACTAGCACAGATACGCAGTATTTT. This gives the protein CASSLMFAAGETSTDTQYF.

The sample holds a few counts of this clone. The identical CDR3 is also encoded by other nucleotide sequences in the sample. The V gene is TRBV9, the J gene TRBJ2-1; 9 bases match TRBD2. Germline trimming cut 0 bases from V and 4 bases from J; bases unmatched to any gene: 5. This CDR3 comprises 16 residues. CDR1 and CDR2 from the germline V gene are SGDLS and YYNGEE. CDR3 DNA: TGTGCCAGCAGCGTAGGGTTAGCGGGAGTGTACAATGAGCAGTTCTTC. It translates to CASSVGLAGVYNEQFF.

The genes are TRBV4-1 and TRBJ2-2, with TRBD2 matching 9 bases. Germline V gene lookup returns CDR1 MGHRA and CDR2 YSYEKL. Trimming cost V 2 bases and J 4 bases; bases outside gene matches: 2. This CDR3 has 15 residues. In nucleotides, the CDR3 is TGCGCCAGCAGCCAAAGCGGGGGGCGCACCGGGGAGCTGTTTTTT. Amino acids: CASSQSGGRTGELFF.